The 26 T cell receptor beta chains in this list originate from one sample, sequenced in a study of blood T cell repertoires in COVID-19. TCRdb's table, derived via immunoSEQ multiplex PCR, lists solely in-frame clones and lacks some. The sample lists about 59,000 clones, 75% to 95% occurring once. Material for sequencing was peripheral blood. All receptors derive from a man of 80 years or more with acute or convalescent COVID-19.

The chain links TRBV2 to TRBJ1-1; 7 bases are a match to TRBD1. After removal of 11 bases from V and 1 base from J, the junction contained 7 bases not matched to a gene. This CDR3 has 13 amino acids. CDR1 and CDR2 (germline): SNHLY, FYNNEI. The CDR3 DNA reads TGTGCCTTCCAGGACAGGACGAACACTGAAGCTTTCTTT. This codes for CAFQDRTNTEAFF.

The chain is built from TRBV5-1 and TRBJ2-3, with 11 bases lining up with TRBD2. This CDR3 spans 15 amino acids. Germline V gene lookup returns CDR1 SGHRS and CDR2 YFSETQ. The trim removed 4 bases at V and 4 bases at J, leaving 5 bases unmatched. The chain's CDR3 is CASSLSGGAADTQYF. The CDR3 DNA is TGCGCCAGCAGCCTTAGCGGGGGGGCCGCAGATACGCAGTATTTT.

V and J are TRBV5-1 and TRBJ1-1, with 7 nucleotides matching TRBD1. Unmatched junction bases numbered 7, after V lost 2 bases and J lost 0 bases. This CDR3 is 16 amino acids long. Germline V gene sequence: CDR1 SGHRS, CDR2 YFSETQ. The CDR3: CASSFRRDSLNTEAFF. The DNA for the CDR3 is TGCGCCAGCAGCTTTCGAAGGGACAGCTTGAACACTGAAGCTTTCTTT.

V is TRBV30 and J is TRBJ1-1; D is perhaps TRBD1 (6 bases). This CDR3 has 11 amino acids. V dropped 6 bases and J dropped 4 bases, with 9 bases sitting between them. Germline CDR1 reads GTSNPN; CDR2 reads SVGIG (reference sequence). CDR3 amino acids: CACSQGTEAFF. The CDR3 bases are TGTGCCTGCTCACAGGGCACTGAAGCTTTCTTT.

CDR3 region: CASSKAGGQNEQFF. The CDR3 region has the DNA TGCGCCAGCAGCAAGGCGGGGGGGCAGAATGAGCAGTTCTTC. The chain carries TRBV5-1 and TRBJ2-1; 9 nucleotides align to TRBD2. Per germline, CDR1 SGHRS and CDR2 YFSETQ. CDR3 size: 14 residues. With 4 bases clipped from V and 7 bases from J, the junction kept 6 bases outside the gene matches.

This chain uses TRBV27 with TRBJ1-2; 7 bases map to TRBD1. The junction had 0 bases not matched to a gene; V was cut back by 5 bases and J by 0 bases. CDR3 length equals 13 residues. In germline, CDR1 is MNHEY, CDR2 SMNVEV (reference sequence). The CDR3 protein is CASSGQANYGYTF. In DNA form, the CDR3 reads TGTGCCAGCAGTGGACAGGCTAACTATGGCTACACCTTC.

The V and J genes are TRBV5-4 and TRBJ2-2; possible D gene TRBD2, 5 bases. CDR1 is SGHNT and CDR2 is YYREEE in the germline V gene (reference sequence). V was clipped by 4 bases and J by 7 bases, with 8 bases between them. The CDR3 spans 12 residues. The CDR3 sequence: CASSPEGGELFF. As DNA, the CDR3 is TGTGCCAGCAGCCCTGAGGGCGGGGAGCTGTTTTTT.

J is TRBJ2-3 and V is TRBV7-2; 8 nucleotides align to TRBD2. V was clipped by 2 bases and J by 1 base; unmatched bases: 2. Looked up from germline, CDR1 is SGHTA and CDR2 is FQGNSA. This CDR3 region has 15 residues. The CDR3, as DNA: TGTGCCAGCAGCTTATGGCGGGGGGGCACAGATACGCAGTATTTT. It yields the protein CASSLWRGGTDTQYF.

V gene TRBV2 combines with J gene TRBJ1-2, with 10 bases fitting TRBD1. V was pared by 7 bases and J by 4 bases, with 6 bases of the junction left unmatched. The CDR3 is made up of 14 amino acids. Germline V CDR1 and CDR2: SNHLY, FYNNEI. CDR3 in amino acids: CASTGQGPVYGYTF. CDR3 bases: TGTGCCAGCACGGGACAGGGGCCTGTCTATGGCTACACCTTC.

This clone has just one count. This chain uses TRBV2 with TRBJ1-1; D not resolved. With 6 bases removed from V and 0 bases from J, the gap between germline ends came to 11 bases. The germline gives CDR1 SNHLY, CDR2 FYNNEI. This CDR3 contains 14 residues. The CDR3 loop reads CASSVNSMNTEAFF. The DNA for the CDR3 is TGTGCCAGCAGCGTAAACTCCATGAACACTGAAGCTTTCTTT.

The V and J genes are TRBV9 and TRBJ2-1; 9 bases fit TRBD2. Unmatched junction bases numbered 9, after V lost 1 base and J lost 4 bases. Germline V lookup: CDR1 SGDLS, CDR2 YYNGEE. The CDR3 spans 17 residues. In DNA, the CDR3 is TGTGCCAGCAGCGTACGGGGTAGCGGGGGCTCTTACAATGAGCAGTTCTTC. It translates to CASSVRGSGGSYNEQFF.

The gene calls are TRBV2 and TRBJ1-2; unclear D gene. The CDR3 loop spans 11 amino acids. V lost 6 bases, J lost 4 bases, and 6 bases lay in between. From germline, CDR1 is SNHLY and CDR2 FYNNEI. DNA for the CDR3: TGTGCCAGCAGCGAGCTCTATGGCTACACCTTC. Translating gives CASSELYGYTF.

The V call is TRBV6-5, the J call TRBJ2-1; D is perhaps TRBD1 (6 bases). The CDR3 consists of 13 residues. V was cut by 2 bases and J by 4 bases, with 6 bases left in between. The V gene's germline CDR1 is MNHEY and CDR2 SVGAGI. The chain's CDR3 is CASSYGQYNEQFF. DNA for the CDR3: TGTGCCAGCAGTTACGGACAGTACAATGAGCAGTTCTTC.

The gene calls are TRBV7-8 and TRBJ2-5, with 10 bases lining up with TRBD1. The junction had 8 bases not matched to a gene; V was cut back by 5 bases and J by 5 bases. CDR1 SGHVS and CDR2 FQNEAQ come from the germline V gene. This CDR3 spans 15 amino acids. The CDR3 region has the DNA TGTGCCAGCAGCCCGGGACAGGGGATTGTTGAGACCCAGTACTTC. It translates to CASSPGQGIVETQYF.

This sequence joins TRBV5-4 and TRBJ2-2; D uncertain. Between the trimmed V and J ends, which lost 4 bases and 0 bases, there was a span of 13 bases. The CDR3 has 16 residues. Germline lookup yields CDR1 SGHNT and CDR2 YYREEE (reference sequence). Here the CDR3 reads CASSPGSPANTGELFF. CDR3 DNA sequence: TGTGCCAGCAGCCCCGGTAGCCCCGCGAACACCGGGGAGCTGTTTTTT.

The chain recombines TRBV2 with TRBJ1-1; D gene uncertain. Germline CDR1 SNHLY, CDR2 FYNNEI. Trimming cost V 1 base and J 6 bases, with 15 bases left between them. The CDR3 contains 15 residues. CDR3 sequence: CASSEVLTVSPEAFF. In DNA, the CDR3 is TGTGCCAGCAGTGAAGTTCTAACGGTGAGTCCTGAAGCTTTCTTT.

The V gene is TRBV5-1, the J gene TRBJ2-1, with D possibly being TRBD1 (6 bases). From germline, CDR1 is SGHRS and CDR2 YFSETQ. The CDR3 runs to 16 residues. Trimming removed 0 bases from V and 9 bases from J, with 19 bases in between. CDR3 in amino acids: CASSLARGLGTSEQFF. The CDR3 nucleotides read TGCGCCAGCAGCTTGGCCAGGGGATTAGGGACATCTGAGCAGTTCTTC.

The chain couples TRBV29-1 to TRBJ1-5, with D maybe TRBD1 (6 bases). This CDR3 has 12 amino acids. Germline CDR1 and CDR2: SQVTM and ANQGSEA. Trimming left V 5 bases short and J 6 bases short, with 11 bases between. The CDR3 DNA sequence: TGCAGCGTTCAGACAGGTCGTCAGCCCCAGCATTTT. It is translated as CSVQTGRQPQHF.

The chain joins TRBV10-3 to TRBJ2-7; a weak D match, TRBD1 (6 bases). This CDR3 spans 14 amino acids. The germline CDR1 and CDR2 sequences are ENHRY and SYGVKD. Trimming took 0 bases from V and 5 from J, leaving 11 bases between them. CDR3 loop: CAISESNRENEQYF. The CDR3 nucleotides read TGTGCCATCAGTGAGTCGAACAGGGAAAACGAGCAGTACTTC.

The gene calls are TRBV21-1 and TRBJ2-7; the D call TRBD2 from the table was never checked on the DNA. TRBV21-1 is noted as a pseudogene. The CDR3 runs to 17 residues. The CDR3 reads CASSRDRTSGASYEQYF. The DNA of the CDR3 is TGTGCCAGCAGCAGAGATCGGACTAGCGGGGCCTCCTACGAGCAGTACTTC.

This chain joins TRBV7-9 and TRBJ2-1; maybe TRBD1 (6 bases). This CDR3 comprises 17 residues. Looked up from germline, CDR1 is SEHNR and CDR2 is FQNEAQ (reference sequence). The V gene lost 0 bases and the J gene lost 0 bases, with 12 bases spanning the gap. The CDR3 region has the DNA TGTGCCAGCAGCTTAGCCAACAGGGTAAACTCCTACAATGAGCAGTTCTTC. It is translated as CASSLANRVNSYNEQFF.

J is TRBJ1-1 and V is TRBV30; TRBD1 might be the D (6 bases). Germline assignment: CDR1 GTSNPN and CDR2 SVGIG (reference sequence). Trimming stripped 4 bases from V and 0 bases from J, with 9 bases between. The CDR3 spans 13 residues. Here the CDR3 reads CAWTGQMNTEAFF. CDR3 DNA sequence: TGTGCCTGGACCGGACAGATGAACACTGAAGCTTTCTTT.

V is TRBV19 and J is TRBJ1-5; 7 bases are shared with TRBD1. The CDR3 runs 16 residues. Germline CDR1 LNHDA, CDR2 SQIVND (reference sequence). J gave up 3 bases and V 7 bases, and 12 bases lay outside the gene matches. This CDR3 is CASTKPQGTDNQPQHF. In nucleotides, the CDR3 is TGTGCCAGTACCAAACCCCAAGGGACAGACAATCAGCCCCAGCATTTT.

The V gene is TRBV19, the J gene TRBJ1-1; 8 bases are shared with TRBD1. Per the germline V gene, CDR1 is LNHDA and CDR2 is SQIVND (reference sequence). Losses at the gene ends were 5 bases for V and 4 bases for J; bases not matched to a gene: 6. The CDR3 has 14 amino acids. CDR3 in amino acids: CASSQTQGGTEAFF. The CDR3 nucleotides read TGTGCCAGTAGTCAGACACAGGGGGGCACTGAAGCTTTCTTT.

The chain carries TRBV5-1 and TRBJ2-3, with D possibly being TRBD1 (5 bases). Per germline, CDR1 SGHRS and CDR2 YFSETQ. Trimming removed 4 bases from V and 2 bases from J, with 17 bases in between. There are 16 residues in the CDR3. The CDR3 nucleotides read TGCGCCAGCAGCCCGGCGACCGAAGGGGACACAGATACGCAGTATTTT. Translated, it gives CASSPATEGDTDTQYF.

J is TRBJ1-6 and V is TRBV4-1; D possibly corresponds to TRBD1 (5 bases). The CDR3 loop spans 20 amino acids. V lost 4 bases to trimming and J lost 5 bases, with 27 bases between them. The germline V gene encodes CDR1 MGHRA and CDR2 YSYEKL. The CDR3 DNA is TGCGCCAGCAGCCCGACGCCACAAGGTACGGGGGAGATCCATAATTCACCCCTCCACTTT. This gives the protein CASSPTPQGTGEIHNSPLHF.